This T cell receptor beta chain was recorded in a study of yellow fever vaccine responses in identical twins. Using its own MiXCR run on the RT-PCR reads, TCRdb lists one record per CDR3 protein. The sample holds about 1,100 distinct CDR3 sequences, roughly 88% seen once. For this clonotype: Its cognate antigen is unknown.

V shed 6 bases and J 5 bases; nucleotides not matched to a gene: 4. Germline V gene data show CDR1 as PRHDT and CDR2 as FYEKMQ (reference sequence). This CDR3 has 14 residues. Study results and caveats: Among the twins, the vaccine T cell response reportedly seemed partly convergent and partly personalized.

The genes are TRBV13 and TRBJ1-6, with 7 positions matching TRBD1. Sequences were derived from T cells from blood (PBMCs), unsorted or a sorted subset (not recorded which), sampled before or after yellow fever vaccination (not recorded which). The TCR originated in a woman aged 18-35 years who received the yellow fever vaccine. The DNA of the CDR3 is TGTGCCAGCAGGGCCCAGGGGGATAATTCACCCCTCCACTTT. Its translation: CASRAQGDNSPLHF. Using reference TRBV13 and TRBJ1-6 for the parts outside the CDR3, the full variable domain is AAGVIQSPRHLIKEKRETATLKCYPIPRHDTVYWYQQGPGQDPQFLISFYEKMQSDKGSIPDRFSAQQFSDYHSELNMSSLELGDSALYFCASRAQGDNSPLHFGNGTRLTVT.